This is a list of T cell receptor beta chains from one sample in a study of vaccination and CD4 T cells after COVID-19. These TCRs are of unknown antigen specificity. TCRdb fed the PCR reads into MiXCR, producing one record per CDR3 protein. The sample holds tens of thousands of distinct CDR3 sequences, roughly 70% seen once. The sequenced sample consisted of CD4+ T cells from blood, cultured in vitro. The source of these receptors is a human donor who had recovered from COVID-19. Both conserved end residues are part of each CDR3. Each record gives: D gene, V gene, clone size, CDR3 length, J gene, CDR3 protein, CDR3 DNA. A D gene is named only where the DNA matches it firmly. Clone size is shown for a subset of rows, as once, few, many or a class of expanded clone.

TRBD2	TRBV7-2	NA	16	TRBJ2-5	CASSSGTSGSRKTQYF	TGTGCCAGCAGCTCAGGGACTAGCGGGAGCAGGAAGACCCAGTACTTC
TRBD2	TRBV20-1	NA	14	TRBJ2-1	CSNTGTSFYNEQFF	TGCAGTAATACCGGGACTAGTTTTTACAATGAGCAGTTCTTC
TRBD1	TRBV19	once	13	TRBJ1-5	CATSGQGERPQHF	TGTGCCACCTCCGGACAGGGGGAACGACCCCAGCATTTT
NA	TRBV12-3/TRBV12-4	NA	14	TRBJ1-5	CASSSRAQNQPQHF	TGTGCCAGCAGTTCTCGGGCGCAGAACCAGCCCCAGCATTTT
TRBD2	TRBV6-5	NA	16	TRBJ2-7	CASSYSGAGTARWQYF	TGTGCCAGCAGTTACTCCGGAGCGGGAACGGCGAGGTGGCAGTACTTC
NA	TRBV12-3/TRBV12-4	few	15	TRBJ1-6	CASRPTDIWNSPLHF	TGTGCCAGCAGACCTACAGATATCTGGAATTCACCCCTCCACTTT
NA	TRBV6-1	few	16	TRBJ1-5	CASSPPRGNSNQPQHF	TGTGCCAGCAGCCCCCCCCGGGGGAATAGCAATCAGCCCCAGCATTTT
NA	TRBV27	few	14	TRBJ1-5	CASSPQGVNQPQHF	TGTGCCAGCAGTCCCCAAGGGGTCAATCAGCCCCAGCATTTT
NA	TRBV15	NA	13	TRBJ1-1	CATSELGGTEAFF	TGTGCCACCAGCGAATTAGGGGGCACTGAAGCTTTCTTT
TRBD2	TRBV30	NA	17	TRBJ2-6	CAWNRGLLYSGANVLTF	TGTGCCTGGAACCGGGGACTACTCTACTCTGGGGCCAACGTCCTGACTTTC
TRBD2	TRBV6-2/TRBV6-3	NA	13	TRBJ2-7	CASSRTSDYEQYF	TGTGCCAGCAGTCGCACTAGCGATTACGAGCAGTACTTC
NA	TRBV6-7	NA	16	TRBJ1-6	CASSYCRPEGNSPLHF	TGTGCCAGCAGTTACTGCAGACCCGAAGGGAATTCACCCCTCCACTTT
NA	TRBV6-2/TRBV6-3	NA	16	TRBJ2-7	CASSKTRRGPEGEQYF	TGTGCCAGCAGTAAAACACGGCGGGGACCGGAGGGGGAGCAGTACTTC
TRBD1	TRBV6-1	NA	13	TRBJ1-2	CASRGQGRYGYTF	TGTGCCAGCAGAGGACAGGGGCGATATGGCTACACCTTC
NA	TRBV2	NA	14	TRBJ1-3	CASSKSVSGNTIYF	TGTGCCAGCAGTAAGTCAGTCTCTGGAAACACCATATATTTT
NA	TRBV7-6	NA	16	TRBJ1-3	CASSLASGLSGNTIYF	TGTGCCAGCAGCTTAGCGTCAGGCCTCTCTGGAAACACCATATATTTT
NA	TRBV20-1	NA	15	TRBJ1-6	CSARDLRGGSSPLHF	TGCAGTGCTAGAGACCTCAGGGGAGGGAGTTCACCCCTCCACTTT
NA	TRBV2	NA	15	TRBJ1-5	CASSGEGYSNQPQHF	TGTGCCAGCAGTGGTGAGGGGTATAGCAATCAGCCCCAGCATTTT
TRBD1	TRBV6-2/TRBV6-3	few	19	TRBJ1-5	CASSHPTGTTALNNQPQHF	TGTGCCAGCAGTCACCCGACAGGGACTACGGCACTCAATAATCAGCCCCAGCATTTT
NA	TRBV27	NA	14	TRBJ1-5	CASSLSGTRQPQHF	TGTGCCAGCAGTTTATCAGGGACACGTCAGCCCCAGCATTTT
TRBD1	TRBV12-3/TRBV12-4	NA	14	TRBJ1-5	CASSQTGGNQPQHF	TGTGCCAGCAGCCAAACAGGGGGAAATCAGCCCCAGCATTTT
TRBD1	TRBV20-1	NA	14	TRBJ1-5	CSAWGQARNQPQHF	TGCAGTGCGTGGGGACAGGCCCGCAATCAGCCCCAGCATTTT
NA	TRBV6-5	NA	13	TRBJ1-1	CASSYRGESEAFF	TGTGCCAGCAGTTACCGAGGAGAGTCTGAAGCTTTCTTT